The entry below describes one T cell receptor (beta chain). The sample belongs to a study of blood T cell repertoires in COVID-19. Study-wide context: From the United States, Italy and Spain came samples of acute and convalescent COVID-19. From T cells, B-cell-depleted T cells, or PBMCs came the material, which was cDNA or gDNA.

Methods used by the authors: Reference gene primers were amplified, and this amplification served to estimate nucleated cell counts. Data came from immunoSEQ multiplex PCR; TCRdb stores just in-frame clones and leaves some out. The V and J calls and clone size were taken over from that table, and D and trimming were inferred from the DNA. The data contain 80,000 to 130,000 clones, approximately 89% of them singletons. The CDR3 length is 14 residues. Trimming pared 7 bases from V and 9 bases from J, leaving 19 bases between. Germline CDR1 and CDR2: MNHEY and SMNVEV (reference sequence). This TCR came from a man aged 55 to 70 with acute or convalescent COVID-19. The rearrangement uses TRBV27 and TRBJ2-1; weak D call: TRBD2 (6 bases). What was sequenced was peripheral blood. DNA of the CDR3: TGTGCCAGCACCCGGGGACTTAGCCTTACTGAGCAGTTCTTC. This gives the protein CASTRGLSLTEQFF.